One sample yielded the 24 T cell receptor beta chains listed below, sequenced in a study of vaccination effects on CD4 cells after COVID-19. TCRdb keeps only in-frame clones here, not all; method: immunoSEQ multiplex PCR. The table includes under 13,000 clones, around 74% detected once. ViraFEST assay sequencing came after antigen-specific CD4+ T cells were expanded with viral peptide pools. Culture lasted around eleven days before CD4+ T cell isolation. Their target antigens are unknown. The input for sequencing was CD4+ T cells from PBMCs cultured with HCoV-229E spike peptides, taken before COVID-19 vaccination. The receptors originated from a human donor who received a COVID-19 vaccine.

V gene TRBV11-3 combines with J gene TRBJ2-1; 7 nucleotides match TRBD1. This CDR3 has 16 residues. The germline gives CDR1 SGHNT, CDR2 YENEEA. V trimming: 1 base; J trimming: 4 bases; junction bases outside the gene matches: 7. CDR3 DNA: TGTGCCAGCAGCTTAGGAGGTCCAGGGGGATACAATGAGCAGTTCTTC. Protein sequence: CASSLGGPGGYNEQFF.

In DNA form, the CDR3 reads TGTGCCAGCAGCTTGGGCCTAGCGTCTCACAATGAGCAGTTCTTC. As protein: CASSLGLASHNEQFF. The chain is built from TRBV5-4 and TRBJ2-1, with D possibly being TRBD2 (6 bases). Looked up from germline, CDR1 is SGHNT and CDR2 is YYREEE (reference sequence). V was trimmed by 0 bases and J by 5 bases, leaving 12 bases between them. The CDR3 spans 15 residues.

J is TRBJ1-6 and V is TRBV19; 9 bases match TRBD1. The CDR3 spans 16 residues. Germline V lookup: CDR1 LNHDA, CDR2 SQIVND (reference sequence). V trimming: 7 bases; J trimming: 10 bases; junction bases outside the gene matches: 14. CDR3 in DNA: TGTGCCAGTACCCTCGGGGGACAGGGTCTTGAGTCACCCCTCCACTTT. Its protein product is CASTLGGQGLESPLHF.

The rearrangement uses TRBV11-2 and TRBJ2-1; weak D call: TRBD2 (6 bases). The CDR3 has 15 amino acids. V was shortened by 3 bases and J by 6 bases, with 15 bases between the two germline ends. Germline-derived CDR1 and CDR2 are SGHAT and FQNNGV. CDR3 residues: CASSFAGGAVNEQFF. The CDR3, as DNA: TGTGCCAGCAGCTTTGCAGGAGGGGCGGTCAATGAGCAGTTCTTC. Looking up the rest from reference TRBV11-2 and TRBJ2-1 gives the full variable domain: EAGVAQSPRYKIIEKRQSVAFWCNPISGHATLYWYQQILGQGPKLLIQFQNNGVVDDSQLPKDRFSAERLKGVDSTLKIQPAKLEDSAVYLCASSFAGGAVNEQFFGPGTRLTVL.

J is TRBJ2-5 and V is TRBV4-3; D not resolved. The germline gives CDR1 LGHNA, CDR2 YSLEER. The CDR3 sequence is 14 residues long. Trimming cost V 1 base and J 3 bases, with 9 bases left between them. The CDR3 reads CASSQGVGEETQYF. The CDR3 region has the DNA TGCGCCAGCAGCCAAGGCGTAGGAGAAGAGACCCAGTACTTC.

The chain links TRBV4-3 to TRBJ2-2, with TRBD1 identical over 9 bases. CDR1 is LGHNA and CDR2 is YSLEER in the germline V gene. The CDR3 is made up of 18 amino acids. V lost 2 bases, J lost 1 base, and 8 bases stayed unmatched. CDR3 nucleotide sequence: TGCGCCAGCAGCCAAACCGGGACAGGGAATAGGAACACCGGGGAGCTGTTTTTT. Translation gives CASSQTGTGNRNTGELFF.

The chain combines TRBV30 with TRBJ2-5, with D perhaps TRBD1 (5 bases). The CDR3 is made up of 15 amino acids. Germline V gives CDR1 GTSNPN, CDR2 SVGIG (reference sequence). Trimming stripped 0 bases from V and 3 bases from J, with 14 bases between. CDR3 bases: TGTGCCTGGAGTGTGGACAAATGGATAAAAGAGACCCAGTACTTC. This encodes CAWSVDKWIKETQYF.

The V and J genes are TRBV7-2 and TRBJ2-5; D is unresolved. The germline CDR1 and CDR2 sequences are SGHTA and FQGNSA. CDR3 length: 13 residues. V was cut by 2 bases and J by 2 bases, with 6 bases left in between. The CDR3 here is CASSLRIQETQYF. Here the CDR3 DNA reads TGTGCCAGCAGCTTACGCATTCAAGAGACCCAGTACTTC. The complete variable domain, with remaining parts taken from reference TRBV7-2 and TRBJ2-5, reads GAGVSQSPSNKVTEKGKDVELRCDPISGHTALYWYRQSLGQGLEFLIYFQGNSAPDKSGLPSDRFSAERTGGSVSTLTIQRTQQEDSAVYLCASSLRIQETQYFGPGTRLLVL.

The chain uses TRBV6-5 and TRBJ2-3, with D perhaps TRBD1 (5 bases). The CDR3 spans 13 residues. Looked up from germline, CDR1 is MNHEY and CDR2 is SVGAGI. With 6 bases removed from V and 2 bases from J, the gap between germline ends came to 9 bases. The CDR3 region is CASSGRDTDTQYF. Here the CDR3 DNA reads TGTGCCAGCAGCGGCAGGGACACAGATACGCAGTATTTT.

This chain links TRBV5-5 with TRBJ2-3; 7 positions agree with TRBD2. Unmatched junction bases numbered 5, after V lost 0 bases and J lost 4 bases. This CDR3 spans 15 amino acids. Germline V gene sequence: CDR1 SGHKS, CDR2 YYEKEE (reference sequence). The CDR3 sequence is CASSLGLAPPDTQYF. CDR3 sequence (DNA): TGTGCCAGCAGCTTGGGACTAGCCCCCCCAGATACGCAGTATTTT.

As to this clone: A read error may account for a junction end that differs from germline. The rearrangement links TRBV7-7 to TRBJ2-3; a weak D match, TRBD2 (5 bases). This CDR3 spans 15 amino acids. Germline CDR1 and CDR2: SSHAT and FNYEAQ (reference sequence). CDR3 protein: CASSLGNSGTDTQYF. CDR3 nucleotides: TGTGCTAGCAGCTTAGGTAATAGCGGCACAGATACGCAGTATTTT.

For the CDR3, the DNA is TGTGCCAGCAGCGTAGGCGGGGGGCGAGGTCAGCCCCAGCATTTT. It translates to CASSVGGGRGQPQHF. This rearrangement joins TRBV9 to TRBJ1-5; maybe TRBD1 (6 bases). This CDR3 has 15 amino acids. CDR1 is SGDLS and CDR2 is YYNGEE in the germline V gene. Between the trimmed V and J ends, which lost 0 bases and 6 bases, there was a span of 13 bases.

The rearrangement links TRBV5-4 to TRBJ1-1, with 9 bases aligning to TRBD1. V shed 4 bases and J 5 bases; nucleotides not matched to a gene: 6. CDR1 is SGHNT and CDR2 is YYREEE in the germline V gene (reference sequence). This CDR3 has 14 amino acids. CDR3 protein: CASSQDRGRTEAFF. The CDR3 DNA sequence: TGTGCCAGCAGCCAAGACAGGGGGAGGACTGAAGCTTTCTTT.

The chain links TRBV5-1 to TRBJ2-7; D is undetermined. V dropped 2 bases and J dropped 0 bases, with 9 bases sitting between them. The CDR3 spans 14 residues. Germline loops: CDR1 SGHRS, CDR2 YFSETQ. The chain's CDR3 is CASSLYGSSYEQYF. In nucleotides, the CDR3 is TGCGCCAGCAGCTTATACGGCAGCTCCTACGAGCAGTACTTC.

This clone was recorded once. The chain joins TRBV2 to TRBJ1-4, with a tentative D call TRBD1 (5 bases). The germline V gene has CDR1 SNHLY and CDR2 FYNNEI. V lost 7 bases and J lost 4, with 22 bases in between. The CDR3 consists of 17 residues. The CDR3 is CASKGYGVGRDNEKLFF. DNA for the CDR3: TGTGCCAGCAAAGGTTACGGCGTGGGGCGGGATAATGAAAAACTGTTTTTT.

V usage is TRBV28 and J usage is TRBJ2-7; 8 positions match TRBD1. This CDR3 comprises 13 residues. CDR1 and CDR2 (germline): MDHEN, SYDVKM. The V gene end was trimmed by 3 bases and the J gene end by 3 bases; junction bases not matched to a gene: 1. The DNA of the CDR3 is TGTGCCAGCAGTTTGGACAGGGACTACGAGCAGTACTTC. Translating gives CASSLDRDYEQYF.

CDR3 protein: CSVLLNSGSSSEQYF. DNA of the CDR3: TGCAGCGTCTTGCTCAACTCCGGGTCTAGCTCCGAGCAGTACTTC. V usage is TRBV29-1 and J usage is TRBJ2-7; maybe TRBD2 (5 bases). CDR3 length: 15 residues. The germline V gene encodes CDR1 SQVTM and CDR2 ANQGSEA. Trimming removed 6 bases at V and 6 bases at J, with 24 bases between.

The sample holds a few counts of this clone. The rearrangement links TRBV6-2 or TRBV6-3 to TRBJ1-6; TRBD1 is a possible D gene (6 bases). The CDR3 is 15 amino acids. V dropped 6 bases and J dropped 12 bases, with 21 bases sitting between them. Germline CDR1 MNHEY, CDR2 SVGEGT. CDR3 in amino acids: CASSPDSLKWGPLHF. As DNA, the CDR3 is TGTGCCAGCAGCCCGGACAGTCTTAAATGGGGACCCCTCCACTTT.

The chain has TRBV6-6 and TRBJ1-1; the D is unclear. V shed 0 bases and J shed 6 bases, with 11 bases lying between them. The length of the CDR3 is 14 residues. CDR1 is MNHNY, CDR2 SVGAGI, per germline (reference sequence). The CDR3 loop reads CASSYSMDSSEAFF. CDR3 bases: TGTGCCAGCAGTTACTCGATGGATAGCTCTGAAGCTTTCTTT.

The chain couples TRBV5-1 to TRBJ2-5, with D perhaps matching TRBD1 or TRBD2 (6 bases each). The germline V gene has CDR1 SGHRS and CDR2 YFSETQ. The CDR3 loop spans 16 amino acids. The ends were cut back, 5 bases at V and 3 bases at J, with 20 bases in the middle. The CDR3 loop is CASRPQQGGGKETQYF. CDR3 bases: TGCGCCAGCAGACCCCAACAGGGAGGAGGGAAAGAGACCCAGTACTTC.

V is TRBV4-2 and J is TRBJ2-3; maybe TRBD2 (6 bases). The germline CDR1 and CDR2 sequences are LGHNA and YNFKEQ. The CDR3 runs 16 residues. The ends were cut back, 0 bases at V and 1 base at J, with 11 bases in the middle. The CDR3 coding sequence is TGTGCCAGCAGCCAAGAAGGGAGGTCCGGCACAGATACGCAGTATTTT. This gives the protein CASSQEGRSGTDTQYF.

This clone was detected only a few times. The chain combines TRBV9 with TRBJ1-1; a possible D gene is TRBD1 (5 bases). V was pared by 4 bases and J by 4 bases, with 11 bases between. CDR1 SGDLS and CDR2 YYNGEE come from the germline V gene. CDR3 length equals 13 residues. Written as DNA, the CDR3 is TGTGCCAGCAGCAGAGGGGATGGCACTGAAGCTTTCTTT. Its protein is CASSRGDGTEAFF.

The V call is TRBV19, the J call TRBJ1-1, with 11 bases identical to TRBD1. J was trimmed by 4 bases and V by 5 bases; bases with no gene match: 9. Germline CDR1 LNHDA, CDR2 SQIVND (reference sequence). The CDR3 has 16 residues. Written as DNA, the CDR3 is TGTGCCAGTAGTCCCCCCACCGGGACAGGGGGCACTGAAGCTTTCTTT. Protein product: CASSPPTGTGGTEAFF. Together with reference TRBV19 and TRBJ1-1, the CDR3 gives the full variable domain: DGGITQSPKYLFRKEGQNVTLSCEQNLNHDAMYWYRQDPGQGLRLIYYSQIVNDFQKGDIAEGYSVSREKKESFPLTVTSAQKNPTAFYLCASSPPTGTGGTEAFFGQGTRLTVV.

This chain connects TRBV29-1 to TRBJ1-1; TRBD1 matches 7 bases. This CDR3 spans 17 amino acids. Germline CDR1 is SQVTM and CDR2 is ANQGSEA. With 7 bases clipped from V and 0 bases from J, the junction kept 17 bases outside the gene matches. The DNA of the CDR3 is TGCAGCGCCGTCCCCGTGACAGGGAGACTCATGAACACTGAAGCTTTCTTT. Translated, it gives CSAVPVTGRLMNTEAFF.